These 10 T cell receptor beta chains came from one sample sequenced in a study of T cell responses to AZD1222 COVID-19 vaccine. Some clones are missing from TCRdb's copy, which holds only in-frame ones; the method was immunoSEQ multiplex PCR. This repertoire shows around 100,000 clones, about 93% found once; its top ten account for more than 2%. The source material was peripheral blood, sampled on day 0 of AZD1222 vaccination. Receptors were obtained from an adult in good health.

V usage is TRBV3-1 (or the pseudogene TRBV3-2) and J usage is TRBJ2-3; 11 positions match TRBD2. The CDR3 sequence is 16 residues long. J was trimmed by 1 base and V by 3 bases; bases with no gene match: 3. The V gene's germline CDR1 is LGHDT and CDR2 YNNKEL (reference sequence). Here the CDR3 reads CASSHSGLAGTDTQYF. CDR3 nucleotide sequence: TGTGCCAGCAGCCACTCGGGACTAGCGGGCACAGATACGCAGTATTTT.

This chain uses TRBV6-1 with TRBJ2-7; 9 bases are shared with TRBD2. The CDR3 spans 17 residues. Germline loops: CDR1 MNHNS, CDR2 SASEGT. V gave up 1 base and J gave up 2 bases; unmatched junction bases: 9. For the CDR3, the DNA is TGTGCCAGCAGTGAAGGAGGAGGCGGGAGGGCTACCTACGAGCAGTACTTC. Its protein is CASSEGGGGRATYEQYF.

This chain uses TRBV19 with TRBJ1-1; 11 bases fit TRBD1. CDR1 LNHDA and CDR2 SQIVND come from the germline V gene (reference sequence). Trimming removed 5 bases from V and 5 bases from J; junction bases left unmatched: 7. The CDR3 runs to 15 residues. DNA of the CDR3: TGTGCCAGTAGTGTGGACAGGGGGCGAGTGACTGAAGCTTTCTTT. The encoded protein is CASSVDRGRVTEAFF.

This clone showed up just once. V and J are TRBV9 and TRBJ1-1; D uncertain. The CDR3 length is 13 residues. V was clipped by 3 bases and J by 1 base, with 7 bases between them. CDR1 is SGDLS and CDR2 is YYNGEE in the germline V gene. This CDR3 is CASSDSANTEAFF. The CDR3 bases are TGTGCCAGCAGCGATTCGGCGAACACTGAAGCTTTCTTT.

This rearrangement joins TRBV6-5 to TRBJ1-2; D is undetermined. Germline V gives CDR1 MNHEY, CDR2 SVGAGI. V dropped 8 bases and J dropped 4 bases, with 8 bases sitting between them. The CDR3 runs 11 residues. This chain's CDR3 is CASYSGYGYTF. CDR3 nucleotides: TGTGCCAGCTATTCCGGCTATGGCTACACCTTC.

This chain links TRBV7-8 with TRBJ2-2; TRBD2 is a possible D gene (6 bases). V was cut by 6 bases and J by 2 bases, with 13 bases left in between. Germline V gene lookup returns CDR1 SGHVS and CDR2 FQNEAQ. This CDR3 spans 15 amino acids. The CDR3 region is CASRRRGHNTGELFF. CDR3 DNA: TGTGCCAGCAGGAGGAGGGGCCATAACACCGGGGAGCTGTTTTTT.

The chain couples TRBV27 to TRBJ1-6, with D perhaps matching TRBD1 (6 bases). The CDR3 length is 15 residues. Germline values: CDR1 MNHEY, CDR2 SMNVEV (reference sequence). Trimming pared 5 bases from V and 3 bases from J, leaving 11 bases between. CDR3 amino acids: CASSPRQDYNSPLHF. As DNA, the CDR3 is TGTGCCAGCAGTCCCCGACAGGACTATAATTCACCCCTCCACTTT.

The chain recombines TRBV27 with TRBJ2-1, with D uncertain. The CDR3 contains 15 residues. CDR1 MNHEY and CDR2 SMNVEV come from the germline V gene (reference sequence). V was clipped by 2 bases and J by 4 bases, with 12 bases between them. CDR3 in DNA: TGTGCCAGCAGTTTAAGTTGGGCCAGGTACAATGAGCAGTTCTTC. Its translation is CASSLSWARYNEQFF.

This chain links TRBV3-1 (or the pseudogene TRBV3-2) with TRBJ1-1, with D hard to call. Looked up from germline, CDR1 is LGHDT and CDR2 is YNNKEL (reference sequence). The CDR3 consists of 15 residues. The V end was cut by 4 bases, the J end by 4 bases, with 16 bases between. For the CDR3, the DNA is TGTGCCAGCAGCCTTTTAGGTAGAGGTACCACTGAAGCTTTCTTT. Translated, it gives CASSLLGRGTTEAFF.

The rearrangement uses TRBV4-1 and TRBJ2-3; D uncertain. The CDR3 has 17 amino acids. In germline, CDR1 is MGHRA, CDR2 YSYEKL. Trimming left V 0 bases short and J 9 bases short, with 22 bases between. For the CDR3, the DNA is TGCGCCAGCAGCCAAGATTCGGCTCTTCACTCAAGCCCGACGCAGTATTTT. Translation gives CASSQDSALHSSPTQYF.